The text below deals with one T cell receptor (beta chain). The data stem from a study of blood T cell repertoires in COVID-19. Study at large: Italy, Spain and the United States were the sources of the convalescent and acute COVID-19 samples. PBMCs, B-cell-depleted T cells, or T cells were the source of the cDNA or gDNA that made up the material.

In the study's own analysis: Estimates of nucleated cell counts were drawn from the amplification of reference gene primers. Using immunoSEQ multiplex PCR, the repertoire was profiled, and TCRdb retains in-frame clones only, with some absent. That table furnishes V, J and clone size, whereas the DNA furnished D and trimming. The sample shows under 150,000 clones, about 91% of them seen only once. V was pared by 1 base and J by 1 base, with 8 bases between. The CDR3 totals 15 residues. The V gene's germline CDR1 is SGHAT and CDR2 FQDESV (reference sequence). The sequencing sample was made of peripheral blood. This clonotype was sampled from a human donor in a cohort sampled during active COVID-19. The chain links TRBV11-1 to TRBJ1-3; D ambiguous. The CDR3 spells CASSLDDKSGNTIYF. CDR3 in DNA: TGTGCCAGCAGCTTAGACGACAAATCTGGAAACACCATATATTTT. The full variable domain, completed using reference TRBV11-1 and TRBJ1-3, is EAEVAQSPRYKITEKSQAVAFWCDPISGHATLYWYRQILGQGPELLVQFQDESVVDDSQLPKDRFSAERLKGVDSTLKIQPAELGDSAMYLCASSLDDKSGNTIYFGEGSWLTVV.